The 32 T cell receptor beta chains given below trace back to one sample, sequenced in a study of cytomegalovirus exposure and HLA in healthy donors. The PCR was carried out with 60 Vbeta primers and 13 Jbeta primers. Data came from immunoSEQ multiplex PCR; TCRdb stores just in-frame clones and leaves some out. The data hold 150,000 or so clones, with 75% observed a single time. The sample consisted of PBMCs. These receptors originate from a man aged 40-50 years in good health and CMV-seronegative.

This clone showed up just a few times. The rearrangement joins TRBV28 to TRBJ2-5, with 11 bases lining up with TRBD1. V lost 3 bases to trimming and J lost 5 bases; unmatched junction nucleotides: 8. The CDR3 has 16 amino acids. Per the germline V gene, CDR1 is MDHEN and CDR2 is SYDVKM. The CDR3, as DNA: TGTGCCAGCAGTTTGGGACAGGGGGTAAGTCAGGAGACCCAGTACTTC. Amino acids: CASSLGQGVSQETQYF. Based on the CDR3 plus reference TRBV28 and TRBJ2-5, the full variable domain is DVKVTQSSRYLVKRTGEKVFLECVQDMDHENMFWYRQDPGLGLRLIYFSYDVKMKEKGDIPEGYSVSREKKERFSLILESASTNQTSMYLCASSLGQGVSQETQYFGPGTRLLVL.

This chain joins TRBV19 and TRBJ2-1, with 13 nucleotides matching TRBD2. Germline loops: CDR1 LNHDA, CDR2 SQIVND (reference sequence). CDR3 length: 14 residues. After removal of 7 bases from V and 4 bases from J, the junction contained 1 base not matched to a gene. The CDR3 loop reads CASMGLAGYNEQFF. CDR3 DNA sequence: TGTGCCAGTATGGGACTAGCGGGGTACAATGAGCAGTTCTTC.

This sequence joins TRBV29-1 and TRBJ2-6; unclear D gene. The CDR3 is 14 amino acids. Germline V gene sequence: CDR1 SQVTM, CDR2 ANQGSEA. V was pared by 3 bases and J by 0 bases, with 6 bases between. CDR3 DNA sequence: TGCAGCGTTGATAGCCGCTCTGGGGCCAACGTCCTGACTTTC. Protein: CSVDSRSGANVLTF.

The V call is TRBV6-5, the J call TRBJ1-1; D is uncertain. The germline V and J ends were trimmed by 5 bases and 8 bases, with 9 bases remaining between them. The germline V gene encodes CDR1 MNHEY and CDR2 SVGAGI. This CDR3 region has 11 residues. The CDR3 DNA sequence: TGTGCCAGCAGTCGGGGTGGGGAAGCTTTCTTT. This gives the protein CASSRGGEAFF.

The CDR3 DNA follows: TGTGCCAGCAGCCGAGGAGCGGGACAGGGGGCCTTAGAGACCCAGTACTTC. It is translated as CASSRGAGQGALETQYF. This chain links TRBV4-2 with TRBJ2-5, with 12 positions matching TRBD1. Germline V gives CDR1 LGHNA, CDR2 YNFKEQ. V lost 4 bases to trimming and J lost 4 bases; unmatched junction nucleotides: 10. This CDR3 region has 17 residues.

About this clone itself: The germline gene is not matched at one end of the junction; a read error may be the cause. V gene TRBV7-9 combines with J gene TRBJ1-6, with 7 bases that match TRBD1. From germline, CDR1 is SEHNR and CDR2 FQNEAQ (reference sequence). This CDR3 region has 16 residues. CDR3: CSSSLNRGSYNSPLHF. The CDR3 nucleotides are TGTTCCAGCAGCCTGAACAGGGGCTCCTATAATTCACCCCTCCACTTT.

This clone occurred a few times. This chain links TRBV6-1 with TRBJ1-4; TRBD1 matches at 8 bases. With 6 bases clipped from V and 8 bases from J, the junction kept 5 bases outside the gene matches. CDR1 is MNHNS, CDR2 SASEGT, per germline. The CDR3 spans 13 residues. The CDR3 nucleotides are TGTGCCAGCAGGGACAGGGACCGGGAAAAACTGTTTTTT. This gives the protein CASRDRDREKLFF.

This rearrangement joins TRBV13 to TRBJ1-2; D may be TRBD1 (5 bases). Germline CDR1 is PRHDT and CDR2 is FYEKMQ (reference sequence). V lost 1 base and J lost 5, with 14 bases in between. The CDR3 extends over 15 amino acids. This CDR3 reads CASSLAGREFYGYTF. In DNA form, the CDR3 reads TGTGCCAGCAGCTTAGCGGGCAGGGAATTTTATGGCTACACCTTC.

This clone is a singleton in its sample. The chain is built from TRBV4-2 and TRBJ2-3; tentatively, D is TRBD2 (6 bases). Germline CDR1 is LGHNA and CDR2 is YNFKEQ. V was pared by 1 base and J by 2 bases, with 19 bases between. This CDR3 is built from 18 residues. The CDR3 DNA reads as TGTGCCAGCAGCCAAGGTTCTGGGCGGGGCCTCATCACAGATACGCAGTATTTT. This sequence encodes CASSQGSGRGLITDTQYF.

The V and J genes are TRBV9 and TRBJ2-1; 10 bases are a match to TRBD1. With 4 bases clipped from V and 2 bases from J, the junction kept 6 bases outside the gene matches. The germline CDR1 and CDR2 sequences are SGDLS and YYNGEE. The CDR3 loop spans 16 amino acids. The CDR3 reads CASSPPGTGAYNEQFF. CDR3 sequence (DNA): TGTGCCAGCAGCCCCCCCGGGACAGGGGCCTACAATGAGCAGTTCTTC.

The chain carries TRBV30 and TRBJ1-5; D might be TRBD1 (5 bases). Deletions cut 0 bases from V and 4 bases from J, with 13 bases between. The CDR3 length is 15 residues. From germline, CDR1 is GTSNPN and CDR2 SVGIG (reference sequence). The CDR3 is CAWSVGLDTNQPQHF. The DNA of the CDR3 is TGTGCCTGGAGTGTGGGTTTGGACACTAATCAGCCCCAGCATTTT.

Here the CDR3 DNA reads TGCGCCAGCAGCCTCATAGAGGCGGGTAGCAATCAGCCCCAGCATTTT. Translation gives CASSLIEAGSNQPQHF. The chain links TRBV4-1 to TRBJ1-5; unclear D gene. Germline V CDR1 and CDR2: MGHRA, YSYEKL. V was cut by 4 bases and J by 0 bases, with 13 bases left in between. The CDR3 covers 16 residues.

The CDR3 loop is CASRSGTSPNTLHF. CDR3 nucleotides: TGTGCCAGCAGGTCCGGGACATCTCCTAACACCCTCCACTTT. The chain links TRBV11-2 to TRBJ1-6, with D perhaps TRBD1 (6 bases). The CDR3 sequence is 14 residues long. Germline lookup yields CDR1 SGHAT and CDR2 FQNNGV. V lost 6 bases, J lost 14 bases, and 20 bases lay in between.

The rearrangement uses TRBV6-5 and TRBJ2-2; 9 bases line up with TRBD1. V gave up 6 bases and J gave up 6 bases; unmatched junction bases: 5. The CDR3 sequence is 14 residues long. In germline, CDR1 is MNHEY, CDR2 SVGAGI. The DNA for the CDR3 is TGTGCCAGCAGCCGGGACAGGGTAGCCGGGGAGCTGTTTTTT. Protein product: CASSRDRVAGELFF.

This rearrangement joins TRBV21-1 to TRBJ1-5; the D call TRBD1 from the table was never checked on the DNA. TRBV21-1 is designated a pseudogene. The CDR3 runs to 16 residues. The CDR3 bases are TGTGCCAGCAGCAAACTAAGGGGACAGCTTAATCAGCCCCAGCATTTT. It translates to CASSKLRGQLNQPQHF.

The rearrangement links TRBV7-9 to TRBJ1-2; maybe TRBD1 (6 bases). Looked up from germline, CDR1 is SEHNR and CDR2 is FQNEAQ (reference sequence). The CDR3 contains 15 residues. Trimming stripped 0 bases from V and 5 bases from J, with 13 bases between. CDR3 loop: CASSLAGAGEYGYTF. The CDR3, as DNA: TGTGCCAGCAGCTTAGCGGGGGCAGGCGAGTATGGCTACACCTTC.

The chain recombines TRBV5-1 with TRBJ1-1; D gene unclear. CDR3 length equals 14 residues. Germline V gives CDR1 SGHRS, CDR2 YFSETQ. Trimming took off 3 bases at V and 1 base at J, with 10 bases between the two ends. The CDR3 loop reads CASSSQRQNTEAFF. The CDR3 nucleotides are TGCGCCAGCAGCTCCCAAAGACAGAACACTGAAGCTTTCTTT.

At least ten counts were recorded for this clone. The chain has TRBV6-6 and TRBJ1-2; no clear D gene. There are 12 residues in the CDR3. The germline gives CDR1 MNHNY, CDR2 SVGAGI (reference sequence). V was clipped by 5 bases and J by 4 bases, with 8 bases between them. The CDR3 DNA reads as TGTGCCAGCAGTGGAGAGGGCTATGGCTACACCTTC. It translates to CASSGEGYGYTF.

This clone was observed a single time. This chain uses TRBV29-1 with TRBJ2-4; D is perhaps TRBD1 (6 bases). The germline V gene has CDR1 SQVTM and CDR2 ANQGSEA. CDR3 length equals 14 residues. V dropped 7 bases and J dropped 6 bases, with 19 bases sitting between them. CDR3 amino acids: CSAFFWGLGNIQYF. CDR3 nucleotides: TGCAGCGCCTTTTTCTGGGGGCTTGGAAACATTCAGTACTTC.

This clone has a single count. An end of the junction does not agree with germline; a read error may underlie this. DNA of the CDR3: TGCGCCAGCAGCTTGAAACAGGCAGCCATGAACGCTGAAGCTTTCTTT. Protein sequence: CASSLKQAAMNAEAFF. The chain couples TRBV5-1 to TRBJ1-1; a weak D match, TRBD1 (5 bases). The CDR3 length is 16 residues. Germline-derived CDR1 and CDR2 are SGHRS and YFSETQ.

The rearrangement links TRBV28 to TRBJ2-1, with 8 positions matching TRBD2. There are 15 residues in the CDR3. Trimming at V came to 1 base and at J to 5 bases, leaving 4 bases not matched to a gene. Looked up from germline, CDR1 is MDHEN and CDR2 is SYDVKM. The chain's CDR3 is CASSLYGGANNEQFF. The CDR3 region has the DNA TGTGCCAGCAGTTTATACGGGGGGGCCAACAATGAGCAGTTCTTC.

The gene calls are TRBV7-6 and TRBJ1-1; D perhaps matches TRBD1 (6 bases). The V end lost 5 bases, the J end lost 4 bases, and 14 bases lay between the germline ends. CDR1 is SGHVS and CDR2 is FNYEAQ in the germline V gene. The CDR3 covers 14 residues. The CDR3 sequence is CASSPSVGATEAFF. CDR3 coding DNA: TGTGCCAGCAGCCCGTCGGTGGGGGCCACTGAAGCTTTCTTT. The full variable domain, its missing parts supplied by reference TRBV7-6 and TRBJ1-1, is GAGVSQSPRYKVTKRGQDVALRCDPISGHVSLYWYRQALGQGPEFLTYFNYEAQQDKSGLPNDRFSAERPEGSISTLTIQRTEQRDSAMYRCASSPSVGATEAFFGQGTRLTVV.

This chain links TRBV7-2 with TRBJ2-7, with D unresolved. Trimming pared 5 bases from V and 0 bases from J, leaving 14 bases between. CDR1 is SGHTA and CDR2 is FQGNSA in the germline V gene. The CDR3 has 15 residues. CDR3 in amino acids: CASSLSVRSSYEQYF. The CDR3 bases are TGTGCCAGCAGCCTGAGCGTCCGTAGCTCCTACGAGCAGTACTTC.

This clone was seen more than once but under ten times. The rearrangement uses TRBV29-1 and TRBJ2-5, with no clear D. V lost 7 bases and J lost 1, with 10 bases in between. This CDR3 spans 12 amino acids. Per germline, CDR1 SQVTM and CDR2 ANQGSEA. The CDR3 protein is CSAAFGQETQYF. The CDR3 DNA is TGCAGCGCCGCGTTTGGCCAAGAGACCCAGTACTTC.

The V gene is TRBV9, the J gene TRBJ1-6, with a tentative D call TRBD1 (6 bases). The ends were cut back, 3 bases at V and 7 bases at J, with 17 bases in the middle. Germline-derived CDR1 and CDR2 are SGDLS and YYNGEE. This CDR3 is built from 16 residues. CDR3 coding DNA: TGTGCCAGCAGCGCCCGGGACATTGCGTTGAATTCACCCCTCCACTTT. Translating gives CASSARDIALNSPLHF.

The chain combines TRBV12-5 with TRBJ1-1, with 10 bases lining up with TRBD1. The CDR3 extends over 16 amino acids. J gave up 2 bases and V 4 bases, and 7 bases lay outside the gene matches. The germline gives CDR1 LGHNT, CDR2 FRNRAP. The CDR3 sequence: CASGSEGQGRNTEAFF. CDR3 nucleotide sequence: TGTGCTAGTGGTTCGGAGGGACAGGGGCGTAACACTGAAGCTTTCTTT.

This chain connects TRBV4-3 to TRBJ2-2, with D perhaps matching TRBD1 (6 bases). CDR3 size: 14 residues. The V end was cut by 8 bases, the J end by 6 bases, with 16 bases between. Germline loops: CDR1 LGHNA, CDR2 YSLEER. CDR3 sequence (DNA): TGCGCCAGCCGAAACAGGGTGGGGGCCGGGGAGCTGTTTTTT. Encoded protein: CASRNRVGAGELFF.

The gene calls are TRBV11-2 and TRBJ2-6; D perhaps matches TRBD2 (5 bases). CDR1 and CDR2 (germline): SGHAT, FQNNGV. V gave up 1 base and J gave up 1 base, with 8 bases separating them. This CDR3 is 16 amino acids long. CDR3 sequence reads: CASSLGPGSGANVLTF. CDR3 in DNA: TGTGCCAGCAGCTTAGGTCCGGGATCTGGGGCCAACGTCCTGACTTTC.

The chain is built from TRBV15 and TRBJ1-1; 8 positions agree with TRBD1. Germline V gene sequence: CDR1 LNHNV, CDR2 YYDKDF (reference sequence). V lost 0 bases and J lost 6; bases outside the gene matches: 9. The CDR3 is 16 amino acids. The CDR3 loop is CATSRDLAGGFAEAFF. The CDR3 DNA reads TGTGCCACCAGCAGAGATTTGGCAGGGGGCTTCGCTGAAGCTTTCTTT.

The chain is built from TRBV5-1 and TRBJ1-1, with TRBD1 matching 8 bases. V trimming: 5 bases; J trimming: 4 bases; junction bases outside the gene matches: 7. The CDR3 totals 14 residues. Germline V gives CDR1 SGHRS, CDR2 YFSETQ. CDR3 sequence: CASSFQGAGTEAFF. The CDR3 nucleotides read TGCGCCAGCAGTTTCCAGGGGGCGGGCACTGAAGCTTTCTTT.

The CDR3 DNA reads as TGCGCCAGCAGCGACCAACCGGGACAGGACTACGAGCAGTACTTC. It specifies CASSDQPGQDYEQYF. The chain is built from TRBV5-1 and TRBJ2-7; 8 nucleotides match TRBD1. In germline, CDR1 is SGHRS, CDR2 YFSETQ. J lost 3 bases, V lost 4 bases, and 9 bases had no gene match. This CDR3 contains 15 residues.

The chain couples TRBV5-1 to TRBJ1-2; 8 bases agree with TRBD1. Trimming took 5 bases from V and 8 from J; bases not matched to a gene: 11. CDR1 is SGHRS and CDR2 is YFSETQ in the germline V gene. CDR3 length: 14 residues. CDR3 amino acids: CASSSTNTGGGYTF. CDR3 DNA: TGCGCCAGCAGTTCGACTAACACAGGGGGAGGCTACACCTTC.